One and the same sample provided the 7 T cell receptor beta chains below, sequenced in a study of cytomegalovirus exposure and HLA in healthy donors. The PCR was carried out with 60 Vbeta primers and 13 Jbeta primers. The data were produced by immunoSEQ multiplex PCR, yet TCRdb's version contains in-frame clones alone and is incomplete. The sample consists of roughly 93,000 clones, roughly 78% of them appearing once. Sample: PBMCs. The source of these receptors is a young man in good health and CMV-seronegative.

The chain combines TRBV5-1 with TRBJ2-7, with TRBD1 identical over 8 bases. Unmatched junction bases numbered 3, after V lost 0 bases and J lost 4 bases. The CDR3 has 14 residues. The V gene's germline CDR1 is SGHRS and CDR2 YFSETQ. The CDR3 sequence is CASSLVQGAYEQYF. CDR3 sequence (DNA): TGCGCCAGCAGCTTGGTCCAGGGGGCGTACGAGCAGTACTTC.

On this clone itself: The sample has other DNA sequences that encode this CDR3 too. V is TRBV5-6 and J is TRBJ2-1; TRBD1 matches at 9 bases. The length of the CDR3 is 16 residues. The V gene end was trimmed by 0 bases and the J gene end by 4 bases; junction bases not matched to a gene: 5. Germline-derived CDR1 and CDR2 are SGHDT and YYEEEE. The CDR3 spells CASSLGLGQGYNEQFF. CDR3 coding DNA: TGTGCCAGCAGCTTGGGTCTAGGACAGGGGTACAATGAGCAGTTCTTC.

The table lists this clone with a few counts. V usage is TRBV28 and J usage is TRBJ2-3; tentatively, D is TRBD2 (6 bases). The CDR3 has 14 amino acids. From germline, CDR1 is MDHEN and CDR2 SYDVKM. V lost 11 bases, J lost 5 bases, and 20 bases lay in between. CDR3 region: CARTIGRVIDTQYF. CDR3 in DNA: TGTGCCCGCACCATCGGGAGAGTAATAGATACGCAGTATTTT.

The chain uses TRBV18 and TRBJ1-5; 8 bases fit TRBD1. CDR1 and CDR2 (germline): KGHSH, LQKENI. The CDR3 covers 15 residues. Losses at the gene ends were 5 bases for V and 7 bases for J; bases not matched to a gene: 10. For the CDR3, the DNA is TGTGCCAGCTCATCACTCAGGGGGCCGGACCAGCCCCAGCATTTT. Encoded protein: CASSSLRGPDQPQHF. The complete variable domain, with remaining parts taken from reference TRBV18 and TRBJ1-5, reads NAGVMQNPRHLVRRRGQEARLRCSPMKGHSHVYWYRQLPEEGLKFMVYLQKENIIDESGMPKERFSAEFPKEGPSILRIQQVVRGDSAAYFCASSSLRGPDQPQHFGDGTRLSIL.

This clone was picked up one time. The J gene is TRBJ1-1, the V gene TRBV7-6, with a tentative D call TRBD1 (5 bases). Germline V CDR1 and CDR2: SGHVS, FNYEAQ. Deletions cut 0 bases from V and 6 bases from J, with 11 bases between. CDR3 length: 14 residues. The DNA of the CDR3 is TGTGCCAGCAGCTTAGCGGGGCCGGGAGCTGAAGCTTTCTTT. It is translated as CASSLAGPGAEAFF. The entire variable domain, with the rest obtained from reference TRBV7-6 and TRBJ1-1, is as follows: GAGVSQSPRYKVTKRGQDVALRCDPISGHVSLYWYRQALGQGPEFLTYFNYEAQQDKSGLPNDRFSAERPEGSISTLTIQRTEQRDSAMYRCASSLAGPGAEAFFGQGTRLTVV.

This clone was found a few times. The V call is TRBV28, the J call TRBJ1-2, with D possibly TRBD1 on 5 matching bases. CDR1 MDHEN and CDR2 SYDVKM come from the germline V gene. V lost 3 bases to trimming and J lost 4 bases, with 9 bases between them. The CDR3 length is 13 residues. The CDR3 coding sequence is TGTGCCAGCAGTTTTTCGGGGGGCTATGGCTACACCTTC. As protein: CASSFSGGYGYTF.

This clone has only a few counts. The chain has TRBV4-3 and TRBJ1-4; D is uncertain. The germline gives CDR1 LGHNA, CDR2 YSLEER. The CDR3 has 15 residues. Trimming took 3 bases from V and 8 from J, leaving 16 bases between them. The CDR3 bases are TGCGCCAGCAGCCAGACCCGGGTTGGTCGGGAAAAACTGTTTTTT. Its translation: CASSQTRVGREKLFF.